This TCR beta chain was sequenced for a study of shared clonotypes between healthy human individuals. Overall study context: Participating donors consisted of two women and a few men aged 18 to 49.

The run depth of the assay was deep. Sequencing was performed with immunoSEQ multiplex PCR; in TCRdb, only in-frame clones are kept and a portion is missing. The data hold about 560,000 clones, with roughly 72% observed a single time. Each of the donors was a healthy adult who was HIV-negative and had not had a recent acute infection or vaccination. Germline CDR1 SNHLY, CDR2 FYNNEI. The V and J ends lost 0 bases and 7 bases respectively, with 15 bases between them. The CDR3 length is 15 residues. This chain links TRBV2 with TRBJ2-5, with D perhaps matching TRBD2 (6 bases). The sequence was collected from a woman aged 40 to 50 in good health. Some clones in this sample may be carry-over from other donors' samples. The specimen was PBMCs. CDR3 nucleotides: TGTGCCAGCAGTGAAGCGCTTTCGGGGGTTGCGACCCAGTACTTC. It translates to CASSEALSGVATQYF. The variable domain in full, with the rest retrieved from reference TRBV2 and TRBJ2-5, is EPEVTQTPSHQVTQMGQEVILRCVPISNHLYFYWYRQILGQKVEFLVSFYNNEISEKSEIFDDQFSVERPDGSNFTLKIRSTKLEDSAMYFCASSEALSGVATQYFGPGTRLLVL.